The 16 T cell receptor beta chains reported below all come from one sample, sequenced in a study of immune evolution from preneoplasia to lung adenocarcinoma. Repertoires were generated with immunoSEQ multiplex PCR, while TCRdb's copy carries only in-frame clones and drops some. Of roughly 5,400 clones in the sample, roughly 85% were seen once. The sequenced material came from FFPE minimally invasive lung adenocarcinoma tissue. These receptor sequences come from a person between 60 and 80 years old with lung adenocarcinoma.

This chain links TRBV4-2 with TRBJ2-3; D is undetermined. Trimming removed 0 bases at V and 1 base at J, with 14 bases between. CDR3 length equals 17 residues. In germline, CDR1 is LGHNA, CDR2 YNFKEQ. CDR3 residues: CASSQDLPGRGTDTQYF. In nucleotides, the CDR3 is TGTGCCAGCAGCCAAGATCTCCCCGGACGGGGCACAGATACGCAGTATTTT.

The rearrangement links TRBV4-1 to TRBJ2-3; 9 bases are shared with TRBD2. Unmatched junction bases numbered 6, after V lost 4 bases and J lost 1 base. The CDR3 is 16 amino acids. The germline gives CDR1 MGHRA, CDR2 YSYEKL. CDR3 DNA sequence: TGCGCCAGCAGCCCGTTGGTAGCGGGAGGCACAGATACGCAGTATTTT. Protein product: CASSPLVAGGTDTQYF.

The CDR3 spells CATYGIPDTWGYTF. CDR3 coding DNA: TGTGCCACTTACGGTATTCCAGATACATGGGGCTACACCTTC. The genes are TRBV28 and TRBJ1-2; D call uncertain. Germline loops: CDR1 MDHEN, CDR2 SYDVKM. Trimming cost V 10 bases and J 8 bases, with 23 bases left between them. The CDR3 extends over 14 amino acids.

The CDR3 region is CASSLGGRGSNQPQHF. The DNA for the CDR3 is TGTGCCAGCAGCTTGGGGGGGAGAGGCAGCAATCAGCCCCAGCATTTT. The chain employs TRBV5-4 and TRBJ1-5, with TRBD1 as a possible D gene (5 bases). V was cut by 0 bases and J by 1 base, with 11 bases left in between. The germline CDR1 and CDR2 sequences are SGHNT and YYREEE (reference sequence). This CDR3 is built from 16 residues.

The CDR3 DNA sequence: TGTGCCAGCTCACTCGATTCTAGGACAGGTCCGAACACTGAAGCTTTCTTT. This codes for CASSLDSRTGPNTEAFF. The rearrangement joins TRBV18 to TRBJ1-1; 7 nucleotides agree with TRBD1. The J segment lost 1 base and the V segment lost 4 bases, leaving 12 bases of the junction unmatched. This CDR3 has 17 amino acids. The germline V gene has CDR1 KGHSH and CDR2 LQKENI.

The rearrangement uses TRBV14 and TRBJ2-7, with 12 nucleotides matching TRBD2. CDR3 length: 17 residues. From germline, CDR1 is SGHDN and CDR2 FVKESK. V was pared by 5 bases and J by 3 bases, with 11 bases of the junction left unmatched. Here the CDR3 DNA reads TGTGCCAGCAGCAAACTAGCGGGAGGCCAGGGACTCTACGAGCAGTACTTC. It codes for CASSKLAGGQGLYEQYF.

V usage is TRBV20-1 and J usage is TRBJ1-5; D gene ambiguous. CDR1 is DFQATT and CDR2 is SNEGSKA in the germline V gene (reference sequence). The CDR3 is 11 residues long. V lost 6 bases and J 7 bases, leaving 10 bases between the germline ends. The CDR3 region has the DNA TGCAGTGCCTCAGTGGGGCAGCCCCAGCATTTT. This encodes CSASVGQPQHF.

The V call is TRBV5-4, the J call TRBJ2-5; no definite D call. This CDR3 is 11 amino acids long. Germline V gene lookup returns CDR1 SGHNT and CDR2 YYREEE (reference sequence). V dropped 1 base and J dropped 4 bases, with 2 bases sitting between them. CDR3 sequence reads: CASSLTETQYF. The CDR3 nucleotides read TGTGCCAGCAGCTTGACAGAGACCCAGTACTTC.

This clone was counted a few times. The chain is built from TRBV28 and TRBJ2-7; 9 bases fit TRBD1. J gave up 5 bases and V 5 bases, and 7 bases lay outside the gene matches. CDR1 is MDHEN and CDR2 is SYDVKM in the germline V gene. This CDR3 is 14 amino acids long. CDR3 nucleotides: TGTGCCAGCAGTACCCCGGGACAGGGTAACGAGCAGTACTTC. Protein product: CASSTPGQGNEQYF.

This chain joins TRBV19 and TRBJ1-1; D is ambiguous. V was trimmed by 6 bases and J by 0 bases, leaving 14 bases between them. The CDR3 contains 15 residues. CDR1 and CDR2 (germline): LNHDA, SQIVND (reference sequence). The DNA of the CDR3 is TGTGCCAGTAGAGGAGGGCGGGATGTGAACACTGAAGCTTTCTTT. Translation: CASRGGRDVNTEAFF.

This chain connects TRBV5-4 to TRBJ1-6; possible D gene TRBD1, 6 bases. This CDR3 contains 14 residues. Trimming removed 0 bases from V and 8 bases from J, with 9 bases in between. The V gene's germline CDR1 is SGHNT and CDR2 YYREEE (reference sequence). CDR3 residues: CASSLDRDHSPLHF. DNA for the CDR3: TGTGCCAGCAGCTTGGACAGGGACCATTCACCCCTCCACTTT.

V and J are TRBV15 and TRBJ2-1; tentatively, D is TRBD2 (6 bases). Germline CDR1 LNHNV, CDR2 YYDKDF (reference sequence). Trimming cost V 0 bases and J 2 bases, with 11 bases left between them. CDR3 length: 16 residues. The CDR3 spells CATSRDSWGAYNEQFF. The CDR3 DNA reads TGTGCCACCAGCAGAGATTCTTGGGGGGCCTACAATGAGCAGTTCTTC.

V is TRBV5-8 and J is TRBJ1-3; 7 bases align to TRBD1. V was clipped by 5 bases and J by 2 bases; unmatched bases: 4. CDR1 is SGHTS and CDR2 is YDEGEE in the germline V gene. The CDR3 consists of 14 residues. CDR3 in amino acids: CASSRQGTGNTIYF. CDR3 nucleotides: TGTGCCAGCAGTCGACAGGGTACTGGAAACACCATATATTTT.

The chain uses TRBV11-2 and TRBJ2-2, with 7 bases matching TRBD2. Trimming cost V 1 base and J 6 bases; bases outside gene matches: 2. This CDR3 has 14 amino acids. Germline CDR1 reads SGHAT; CDR2 reads FQNNGV. CDR3 residues: CASSLAAGPGELFF. CDR3 nucleotides: TGTGCCAGCAGCTTAGCAGCGGGGCCCGGGGAGCTGTTTTTT.

This clone was seen just once. V is TRBV6-1 and J is TRBJ1-1; TRBD1 aligns across 7 bases. The CDR3 is 14 residues long. J lost 0 bases, V lost 8 bases, and 6 bases had no gene match. Germline CDR1 reads MNHNS; CDR2 reads SASEGT. For the CDR3, the DNA is TGTGCCAGCGGGACAGACCCAATGAACACTGAAGCTTTCTTT. Translating gives CASGTDPMNTEAFF.

The gene calls are TRBV7-9 and TRBJ1-6; D ambiguous. The length of the CDR3 is 11 residues. The germline gives CDR1 SEHNR, CDR2 FQNEAQ (reference sequence). Trimming stripped 7 bases from V and 13 bases from J, with 11 bases between. The CDR3 DNA reads TGTGCCAGCACCAAGGGTGGGCCCCTCCACTTT. This gives the protein CASTKGGPLHF.